Below are 26 T cell receptor beta chains sequenced from a single sample in a study of cytomegalovirus exposure and HLA in healthy donors. Measured with immunoSEQ multiplex PCR; TCRdb has only the in-frame clones, and not every one. The data show 110,000 or so clones, around 88% seen once. Sequencing was performed on PBMCs. The origin of the receptors is a man younger than 35 in good health and CMV-seronegative.

In this sample, this clone turned up a few times. This sequence joins TRBV6-4 and TRBJ1-1; TRBD1 agrees at 7 bases. CDR1 is MRHNA, CDR2 SNTAGT, per germline. The CDR3 runs to 14 residues. V dropped 6 bases and J dropped 2; count of bases not matched to a gene: 6. The CDR3 is CASRPGQSNTEAFF. In nucleotides, the CDR3 is TGTGCCAGCAGACCGGGACAGTCAAACACTGAAGCTTTCTTT.

The chain employs TRBV18 and TRBJ2-2, with D possibly being TRBD1 (6 bases). The CDR3 has 17 residues. The germline V gene has CDR1 KGHSH and CDR2 LQKENI. The V and J ends lost 4 bases and 3 bases respectively, with 18 bases between them. The CDR3 DNA follows: TGTGCCAGCTCACAAAACACGTTCGGGACATACACCGGGGAGCTGTTTTTT. Translation: CASSQNTFGTYTGELFF. The whole variable domain, remainder taken from reference TRBV18 and TRBJ2-2, is NAGVMQNPRHLVRRRGQEARLRCSPMKGHSHVYWYRQLPEEGLKFMVYLQKENIIDESGMPKERFSAEFPKEGPSILRIQQVVRGDSAAYFCASSQNTFGTYTGELFFGEGSRLTVL.

The rearrangement joins TRBV5-1 to TRBJ2-1; maybe TRBD1 (5 bases). Trimming removed 1 base from V and 6 bases from J, with 14 bases in between. This CDR3 has 15 residues. Germline V gene data show CDR1 as SGHRS and CDR2 as YFSETQ. Here the CDR3 reads CASSLFQGYFNEQFF. For the CDR3, the DNA is TGCGCCAGCAGCTTGTTCCAGGGATATTTCAATGAGCAGTTCTTC.

This clone has only one observation. The chain has TRBV15 and TRBJ1-2; unclear D gene. This CDR3 spans 16 amino acids. CDR1 is LNHNV, CDR2 YYDKDF, per germline (reference sequence). The ends were cut back, 0 bases at V and 8 bases at J, with 19 bases in the middle. The DNA of the CDR3 is TGTGCCACCAGCAGAGATTCACCAGAATCGTTCGGGGGCTACACCTTC. This gives the protein CATSRDSPESFGGYTF.

V is TRBV2 and J is TRBJ2-1; 11 bases agree with TRBD2. The J segment lost 9 bases and the V segment lost 10 bases, leaving 11 bases of the junction unmatched. CDR3 size: 14 residues. Germline-derived CDR1 and CDR2 are SNHLY and FYNNEI. The CDR3 DNA is TGTGCCACCGGACTCCTAGCGGGAGGTGGTGAGCAGTTCTTC. This gives the protein CATGLLAGGGEQFF.

In this sample, this clone turned up once. V gene TRBV27 combines with J gene TRBJ2-6, with a weak D call TRBD2 (6 bases). The CDR3 is 15 residues long. The germline V and J ends were trimmed by 3 bases and 4 bases, with 10 bases remaining between them. From germline, CDR1 is MNHEY and CDR2 SMNVEV (reference sequence). CDR3 nucleotide sequence: TGTGCCAGCAGTTTTCCCGGGAGCGGGGCCAACGTCCTGACTTTC. Translating gives CASSFPGSGANVLTF.

The gene calls are TRBV7-9 and TRBJ2-5, with 7 nucleotides matching TRBD2. CDR1 SEHNR and CDR2 FQNEAQ come from the germline V gene (reference sequence). CDR3 length: 15 amino acids. The trim removed 7 bases at V and 6 bases at J, leaving 14 bases unmatched. The CDR3 spells CASKAAGLVRKTQYF. The CDR3 region has the DNA TGTGCCAGCAAGGCAGCGGGGCTCGTCCGTAAGACCCAGTACTTC.

This chain links TRBV4-1 with TRBJ2-7, with 9 positions matching TRBD1. Germline CDR1 reads MGHRA; CDR2 reads YSYEKL. The CDR3 contains 17 residues. V gave up 0 bases and J gave up 1 base; unmatched junction bases: 7. The DNA of the CDR3 is TGCGCCAGCAGCCAAGATCCTTCCGGGACAGGGTCCTACGAGCAGTACTTC. Encoded protein: CASSQDPSGTGSYEQYF.

The chain combines TRBV2 with TRBJ2-1; D perhaps matches TRBD2 (6 bases). V lost 7 bases, J lost 6 bases, and 13 bases lay in between. The CDR3 extends over 13 amino acids. The germline CDR1 and CDR2 sequences are SNHLY and FYNNEI. The CDR3 DNA is TGTGCCAGCAACCCACGGGGAGGCAATGAGCAGTTCTTC. This gives the protein CASNPRGGNEQFF.

The CDR3 sequence: CASKIEAGALGEQFF. As DNA, the CDR3 is TGTGCCAGCAAGATTGAAGCGGGGGCCTTAGGTGAGCAGTTCTTC. This chain links TRBV2 with TRBJ2-1, with 8 bases matching TRBD2. Germline values: CDR1 SNHLY, CDR2 FYNNEI. After removal of 7 bases from V and 9 bases from J, the junction contained 14 bases not matched to a gene. The CDR3 contains 15 residues.

The chain links TRBV30 to TRBJ1-1; the D is unclear. Germline-derived CDR1 and CDR2 are GTSNPN and SVGIG (reference sequence). The V end lost 8 bases, the J end lost 4 bases, and 14 bases lay between the germline ends. CDR3 length equals 12 residues. The CDR3 loop is CAGNTAGTEAFF. The DNA for the CDR3 is TGTGCCGGCAATACGGCGGGCACTGAAGCTTTCTTT. Full variable domain (missing parts from reference TRBV30 and TRBJ1-1): SQTIHQWPATLVQPVGSPLSLECTVEGTSNPNLYWYRQAAGRGLQLLFYSVGIGQISSEVPQNLSASRPQDRQFILSSKKLLLSDSGFYLCAGNTAGTEAFFGQGTRLTVV.

The chain employs TRBV4-1 and TRBJ2-5; 8 bases align to TRBD2. J lost 0 bases, V lost 4 bases, and 7 bases had no gene match. Germline V gives CDR1 MGHRA, CDR2 YSYEKL. The length of the CDR3 is 16 residues. The CDR3, as DNA: TGCGCCAGCAGCCGTCTTGGCGGGGGGAACCAAGAGACCCAGTACTTC. Translating it yields CASSRLGGGNQETQYF.

The CDR3 sequence: CASSLEGSIGGGSYGYTF. The CDR3 DNA reads TGCGCCAGCAGCTTGGAAGGAAGCATCGGCGGGGGGAGCTATGGCTACACCTTC. The chain links TRBV5-1 to TRBJ1-2, with D possibly TRBD1 on 5 matching bases. The V and J ends lost 0 bases and 4 bases respectively, with 22 bases between them. The CDR3 consists of 18 residues. From germline, CDR1 is SGHRS and CDR2 YFSETQ.

As DNA, the CDR3 is TGCGCCAGCAGCTTTGGGGGGTCTGAAGCTTTCTTT. Its translation is CASSFGGSEAFF. The chain couples TRBV5-1 to TRBJ1-1; D may be TRBD1 (5 bases). Germline loops: CDR1 SGHRS, CDR2 YFSETQ. Deletions cut 2 bases from V and 6 bases from J, with 8 bases between. This CDR3 region has 12 residues.

The chain employs TRBV25-1 and TRBJ2-7; D possibly corresponds to TRBD1 (6 bases). This CDR3 is 15 amino acids long. V was cut by 4 bases and J by 5 bases, with 18 bases left in between. CDR1 is MGHDK and CDR2 is SYGVNS in the germline V gene. The CDR3 region has the DNA TGTGCCAGCAGTGCATCCGGGACAAGGTTAGACGAGCAGTACTTC. Protein: CASSASGTRLDEQYF.

The rearrangement links TRBV4-3 to TRBJ1-5; tentative D call: TRBD1 (6 bases). The germline V gene encodes CDR1 LGHNA and CDR2 YSLEER. Trimming left V 0 bases short and J 1 base short, with 7 bases between. This CDR3 has 15 amino acids. The CDR3 spells CASSQEQGSNQPQHF. CDR3 nucleotide sequence: TGCGCCAGCAGCCAAGAACAGGGAAGCAATCAGCCCCAGCATTTT.

V usage is TRBV19 and J usage is TRBJ2-7; D unclear. CDR1 LNHDA and CDR2 SQIVND come from the germline V gene (reference sequence). The V and J ends lost 3 bases and 1 base respectively, with 10 bases between them. This CDR3 spans 14 amino acids. The CDR3 loop is CASSMGPASYEQYF. The CDR3 DNA is TGTGCCAGTAGTATGGGCCCGGCGTCCTACGAGCAGTACTTC.

This chain joins TRBV11-3 and TRBJ2-1, with a possible D match to TRBD1 (5 bases). Germline V gene data show CDR1 as SGHNT and CDR2 as YENEEA. Trimming removed 3 bases at V and 5 bases at J, with 8 bases between. The CDR3 extends over 13 amino acids. The CDR3 nucleotides are TGTGCCAGCAGCTTTCAGGGCCACAATGAGCAGTTCTTC. This encodes CASSFQGHNEQFF.

Of note for this clone: Other DNA sequences of this sample code for an identical CDR3. The chain links TRBV28 to TRBJ1-1; D possibly corresponds to TRBD1 (5 bases). Germline V gene data show CDR1 as MDHEN and CDR2 as SYDVKM. This CDR3 spans 14 amino acids. The V end lost 2 bases, the J end lost 0 bases, and 7 bases lay between the germline ends. CDR3: CASSLDRVNTEAFF. CDR3 coding DNA: TGTGCCAGCAGTTTAGACAGAGTGAACACTGAAGCTTTCTTT.

This chain connects TRBV6-1 to TRBJ2-1, with D hard to call. CDR3 size: 11 residues. V was cut by 6 bases and J by 4 bases, with 4 bases left in between. The germline CDR1 and CDR2 sequences are MNHNS and SASEGT. CDR3 sequence (DNA): TGTGCCAGCAGAGAGTACAATGAGCAGTTCTTC. Its protein is CASREYNEQFF.

The rearrangement joins TRBV5-4 to TRBJ2-4, with TRBD1 matching over 8 bases. Germline V CDR1 and CDR2: SGHNT, YYREEE (reference sequence). This CDR3 has 15 residues. V gave up 1 base and J gave up 5 bases; unmatched junction bases: 5. The CDR3 spells CASSLWDRPQNIQYF. CDR3 in DNA: TGTGCCAGCAGCTTGTGGGACAGGCCACAAAACATTCAGTACTTC.

The chain employs TRBV29-1 and TRBJ2-7, with 7 nucleotides matching TRBD2. The V and J ends lost 4 bases and 2 bases, in that order; junction bases with no gene match: 5. CDR1 and CDR2 (germline): SQVTM, ANQGSEA. CDR3 length equals 13 residues. The CDR3 DNA sequence: TGCAGCGTTGTGTTGCGGGGGACCTACGAGCAGTACTTC. This codes for CSVVLRGTYEQYF.

This rearrangement joins TRBV13 to TRBJ2-3, with unresolved D. Germline assignment: CDR1 PRHDT and CDR2 FYEKMQ (reference sequence). CDR3 size: 14 residues. The V end was cut by 5 bases, the J end by 3 bases, with 12 bases between. The CDR3 nucleotides read TGTGCCAGCAGCCCCGGTGGGCGTACAGATACGCAGTATTTT. The encoded protein is CASSPGGRTDTQYF.

The CDR3 spells CAPKGEGAFYGYTF. CDR3 coding DNA: TGTGCCCCCAAGGGAGAGGGGGCATTCTATGGCTACACCTTC. The chain recombines TRBV27 with TRBJ1-2, with 7 positions matching TRBD1. Germline loops: CDR1 MNHEY, CDR2 SMNVEV (reference sequence). J lost 4 bases, V lost 11 bases, and 13 bases had no gene match. The CDR3 sequence is 14 residues long.

V usage is TRBV5-6 and J usage is TRBJ2-7; 9 bases are a match to TRBD1. The J segment lost 3 bases and the V segment lost 4 bases, leaving 8 bases of the junction unmatched. The CDR3 has 15 residues. Germline assignment: CDR1 SGHDT and CDR2 YYEEEE. CDR3 nucleotides: TGTGCCAGCAGCCGCCCGGGACAGGGTCTCTACGAGCAGTACTTC. It codes for CASSRPGQGLYEQYF.

V usage is TRBV20-1 and J usage is TRBJ2-1, with D hard to call. There are 11 residues in the CDR3. From germline, CDR1 is DFQATT and CDR2 SNEGSKA (reference sequence). Trimming shortened V by 6 bases and J by 8 bases, and 11 bases separated the two germline ends. CDR3 DNA sequence: TGCAGTGCGACCGGAGTTTATGAGCAGTTCTTC. Residues: CSATGVYEQFF.